This TCR beta chain emerged from a study of cytomegalovirus exposure and HLA in healthy donors. Notes on the study in general: Confirmation in vitro established that a few CMV-associated chains were specific for CMV antigens. Most sequenced TCRs were rare (though some public TCRs occurred in many donors).

Turning to this clone: The target antigen is unknown.

Only in-frame clones appear in the TCRdb table, and some are missing; sequencing was by immunoSEQ multiplex PCR. The sample yields 150,000 or so clones, 84% seen once. The germline V gene encodes CDR1 SEHNR and CDR2 FQNEAQ (reference sequence). The V gene end was trimmed by 2 bases and the J gene end by 3 bases; junction bases not matched to a gene: 7. The CDR3 runs 15 residues. The chain employs TRBV7-9 and TRBJ2-7; 7 nucleotides line up with TRBD1. Sequenced: PBMCs. The TCR comes from a man younger than 40 in good health and CMV-seropositive. The chain's CDR3 is CASSLRGQANYEQYF. The CDR3 bases are TGTGCCAGCAGCTTAAGGGGGCAGGCGAACTACGAGCAGTACTTC.